The rows below give T cell receptor beta chains drawn from one sample of a study of blood T cell repertoires in COVID-19. Using immunoSEQ multiplex PCR, the repertoire was profiled, and TCRdb retains in-frame clones only, with some absent. Among around 180,000 clones listed, 80% to 90% were seen once. Sample: peripheral blood. The receptors originated from a human donor with active or convalescent COVID-19. The donor label of this sample is uncertain. Each CDR3 is given with its conserved first and last residue. The D gene is left open where the match is weak. Expanded clones are given a class, and other clones once, few, many or no size at all.

clone size,D gene,V gene,CDR3 length,J gene,CDR3 DNA,CDR3 protein
NA,NA,TRBV2,15,TRBJ2-2,TGTGCCAGCAGAATAACACAGGGTGCGGCCGGGGAGCTGTTTTTT,CASRITQGAAGELFF
few,TRBD2,TRBV7-3,16,TRBJ2-2,TGTGCCAGCAGCTTCCCTAGCGGGGCCAGGGACGGGGAGCTGTTTTTT,CASSFPSGARDGELFF
NA,NA,TRBV16,14,TRBJ1-2,TGTGCCAGCAGCCCCAGATTTGACAGTTTCGGCTACACCTTC,CASSPRFDSFGYTF
NA,NA,TRBV27,14,TRBJ1-5,TGTGCCAGCAGTTTCGGACATAACAATCAGCCCCAGCATTTT,CASSFGHNNQPQHF
NA,TRBD2,TRBV3-1/TRBV3-2,18,TRBJ2-2,TGTGCCAGCAGCCCCACTAGCGACCTATTCGCGAACACCGGGGAGCTGTTTTTT,CASSPTSDLFANTGELFF
once,TRBD1,TRBV10-3,14,TRBJ2-7,TGTGCCATCAGGGGGACAGGGAGGGCCTACGAGCAGTACTTC,CAIRGTGRAYEQYF
NA,NA,TRBV4-2,12,TRBJ2-3,TGTGCCAGCAGCCGACAGACAGATACGCAGTATTTT,CASSRQTDTQYF
many,NA,TRBV6-5,15,TRBJ1-4,TGTGCCAGCAGTTACTCGCGACAAACCCCTGAAAAACTGTTTTTT,CASSYSRQTPEKLFF
NA,TRBD1,TRBV30,16,TRBJ1-1,TGTGCCTGGGCGGAAAGCGGACAGGGCGAGAACACTGAAGCTTTCTTT,CAWAESGQGENTEAFF
NA,TRBD2,TRBV11-2,14,TRBJ2-3,TGTGCCAGCAGCTTGGGACTAGCGGGAGATACGCAGTATTTT,CASSLGLAGDTQYF